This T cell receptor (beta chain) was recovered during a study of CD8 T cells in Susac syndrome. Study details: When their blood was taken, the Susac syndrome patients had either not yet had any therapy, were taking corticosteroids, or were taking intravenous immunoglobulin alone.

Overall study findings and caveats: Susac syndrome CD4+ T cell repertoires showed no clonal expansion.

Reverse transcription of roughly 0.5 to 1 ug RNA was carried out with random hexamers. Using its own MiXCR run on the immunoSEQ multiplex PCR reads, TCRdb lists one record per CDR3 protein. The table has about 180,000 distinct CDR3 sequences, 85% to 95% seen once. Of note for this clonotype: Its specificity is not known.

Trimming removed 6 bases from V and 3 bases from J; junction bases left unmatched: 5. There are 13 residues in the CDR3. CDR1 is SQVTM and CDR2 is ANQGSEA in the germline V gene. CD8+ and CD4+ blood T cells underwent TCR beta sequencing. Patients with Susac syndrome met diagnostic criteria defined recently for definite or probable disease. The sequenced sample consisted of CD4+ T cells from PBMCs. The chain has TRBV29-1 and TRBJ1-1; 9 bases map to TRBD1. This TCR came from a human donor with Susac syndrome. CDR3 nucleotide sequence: TGCAGCGTCCTACGGGACAGGGACACTGAAGCTTTCTTT. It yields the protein CSVLRDRDTEAFF.